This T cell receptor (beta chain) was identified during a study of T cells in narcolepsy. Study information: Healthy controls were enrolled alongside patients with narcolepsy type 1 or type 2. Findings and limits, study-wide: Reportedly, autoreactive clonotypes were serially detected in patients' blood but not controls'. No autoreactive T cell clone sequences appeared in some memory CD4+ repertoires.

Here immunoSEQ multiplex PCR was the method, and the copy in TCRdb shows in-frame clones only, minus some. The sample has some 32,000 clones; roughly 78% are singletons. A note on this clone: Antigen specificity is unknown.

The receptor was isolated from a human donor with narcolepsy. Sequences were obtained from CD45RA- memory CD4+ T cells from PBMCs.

The CDR3 nucleotides read TGTGCCAGCAGAGCGGCAGGGGGGACGAACACTGAAGCTTTCTTT. Encoded protein: CASRAAGGTNTEAFF. The chain carries TRBV5-6 and TRBJ1-1; 7 bases map to TRBD1. Trimming removed 5 bases from V and 1 base from J; junction bases left unmatched: 8. CDR3 length: 15 amino acids. Germline V gene data show CDR1 as SGHDT and CDR2 as YYEEEE. Complete variable domain (other parts from reference TRBV5-6 and TRBJ1-1): DAGVTQSPTHLIKTRGQQVTLRCSPKSGHDTVSWYQQALGQGPQFIFQYYEEEERQRGNFPDRFSGHQFPNYSSELNVNALLLGDSALYLCASRAAGGTNTEAFFGQGTRLTVV.